This is a list of T cell receptor beta chains from one sample in a study of memory CD4+ T cells and cytomegalovirus serostatus. Produced via immunoSEQ multiplex PCR; TCRdb's table is partial and in-frame only. The sample holds over 60,000 clones, over 60% seen once. Material: memory CD4+ T cells from blood. Every receptor here comes from an adult in good health and CMV-seronegative. Each CDR3 is given with its conserved first and last residue. The order of the fields is clone size, V gene, J gene, D gene, CDR3 DNA, CDR3 protein. The D gene is left open where the match is weak. Clone size is not always given. Where it is, it says once, few, many or a class for expanded clones.

clone_size: .
v_call: TRBV19
j_call: TRBJ1-1
d_call: TRBD1
cdr3_nt: TGTGCCAGTAGTAGACGGAAACAGGGGGCCGAAGCTTTCTTT
cdr3_aa: CASSRRKQGAEAFF

clone_size: .
v_call: TRBV19
j_call: TRBJ2-2
d_call: TRBD1
cdr3_nt: TGTGCCAGTAGTAACCCACGGACAGGGGCAAACACCGGGGAGCTGTTTTTT
cdr3_aa: CASSNPRTGANTGELFF

clone_size: .
v_call: TRBV5-1
j_call: TRBJ1-3
d_call: TRBD1
cdr3_nt: TGCGCCAGCAGCTTTGTTGGTTTCGGACAGGGAAGAAACACCATATATTTT
cdr3_aa: CASSFVGFGQGRNTIYF

clone_size: .
v_call: TRBV27
j_call: TRBJ2-4
d_call: .
cdr3_nt: TGTGCCAGCAGCCGGGCGGGTATAGCCAAAAACATTCAGTACTTC
cdr3_aa: CASSRAGIAKNIQYF

clone_size: .
v_call: TRBV5-8
j_call: TRBJ2-1
d_call: TRBD1
cdr3_nt: TGTGCCAGCAGCTTGTTCGGCAGGGGGTATTACAATGAGCAGTTCTTC
cdr3_aa: CASSLFGRGYYNEQFF

clone_size: .
v_call: TRBV28
j_call: TRBJ2-7
d_call: .
cdr3_nt: TGTGCCAGCAGTTTTACAGCCCCCTACGAGCAGTACTTC
cdr3_aa: CASSFTAPYEQYF

clone_size: .
v_call: TRBV18
j_call: TRBJ1-1
d_call: .
cdr3_nt: TGTGCCAGCTCACCGGGATCAGGGAACACTGAAGCTTTCTTT
cdr3_aa: CASSPGSGNTEAFF

clone_size: .
v_call: TRBV27
j_call: TRBJ1-5
d_call: .
cdr3_nt: TGTGCCAGCAGTCCCGCTGACATCGGCCAGCCCCAGCATTTT
cdr3_aa: CASSPADIGQPQHF

clone_size: few
v_call: TRBV11-2
j_call: TRBJ1-2
d_call: .
cdr3_nt: TGTGCCAGCAGCTTAGATCTTGTGGCCAGGGCCTTAATAGGATATGGCTACACCTTC
cdr3_aa: CASSLDLVARALIGYGYTF

clone_size: .
v_call: TRBV29-1
j_call: TRBJ1-1
d_call: .
cdr3_nt: TGCAGCGTAGACAAGATGAACACTGAAGCTTTCTTT
cdr3_aa: CSVDKMNTEAFF

clone_size: few
v_call: TRBV30
j_call: TRBJ1-5
d_call: .
cdr3_nt: TGTGCCTGGAGTTCAAACAGGAGTATCTATAGCAATCAGCCCCAGCATTTT
cdr3_aa: CAWSSNRSIYSNQPQHF

clone_size: .
v_call: TRBV5-1
j_call: TRBJ2-1
d_call: TRBD2
cdr3_nt: TGCGCCAGCAGCTTGGTGGGACTAGCGGGGGGGGACTACAATGAGCAGTTCTTC
cdr3_aa: CASSLVGLAGGDYNEQFF

clone_size: .
v_call: TRBV19
j_call: TRBJ1-3
d_call: .
cdr3_nt: TGTGCCACAAAAGACTACCGTCCCTCTGGAAACACCATATATTTT
cdr3_aa: CATKDYRPSGNTIYF

clone_size: .
v_call: TRBV5-4
j_call: TRBJ2-7
d_call: .
cdr3_nt: TGTGCCAGCAGCTTGAACGGGGCAGGCTACGAGCAGTACTTC
cdr3_aa: CASSLNGAGYEQYF

clone_size: .
v_call: TRBV6-1
j_call: TRBJ2-7
d_call: TRBD1
cdr3_nt: TGTGCCAGCAGGGGACAGGAATACTACGAGCAGTACTTC
cdr3_aa: CASRGQEYYEQYF

clone_size: .
v_call: TRBV28
j_call: TRBJ1-5
d_call: .
cdr3_nt: TGTGCCAGCAGTCTAGGACCTCTCAATCAGCCCCAGCATTTT
cdr3_aa: CASSLGPLNQPQHF

clone_size: .
v_call: TRBV19
j_call: TRBJ1-1
d_call: TRBD1
cdr3_nt: TGTGCCAGTACCTGGGGGGGACAGGGGGCGGACACTGAAGCTTTCTTT
cdr3_aa: CASTWGGQGADTEAFF

clone_size: .
v_call: TRBV27
j_call: TRBJ2-7
d_call: .
cdr3_nt: TGTGCCAGCAGTTTATCAGGTCCCCTTTATAGCTCCTACGAGCAGTACTTC
cdr3_aa: CASSLSGPLYSSYEQYF

clone_size: .
v_call: TRBV18
j_call: TRBJ1-4
d_call: .
cdr3_nt: TGTGCCAGCTCACCACCCAATACTAATGAAAAACTGTTTTTT
cdr3_aa: CASSPPNTNEKLFF

clone_size: .
v_call: TRBV28
j_call: TRBJ1-1
d_call: .
cdr3_nt: TGTGCCAGCAGTTTGAGGCAGGGACTCTCCACTGAAGCTTTCTTT
cdr3_aa: CASSLRQGLSTEAFF

clone_size: few
v_call: TRBV11-3
j_call: TRBJ1-5
d_call: .
cdr3_nt: TGTGTCACTTGGGGTCAGCCCCAGCATTTT
cdr3_aa: CVTWGQPQHF

clone_size: .
v_call: TRBV9
j_call: TRBJ2-1
d_call: TRBD2
cdr3_nt: TGTGCCAGCAGCGTTGCTAGCGGGAGGCTCCCCGTGAATGAGCAGTTCTTC
cdr3_aa: CASSVASGRLPVNEQFF

clone_size: .
v_call: TRBV4-1
j_call: TRBJ2-7
d_call: TRBD2
cdr3_nt: TGCGCCAGCAGCCGACTAGCGGGAGGTTACTACGAGCAGTACTTC
cdr3_aa: CASSRLAGGYYEQYF

clone_size: .
v_call: TRBV30
j_call: TRBJ2-7
d_call: .
cdr3_nt: TGTGCCTGGAGTGTCGGGTACGAGCAGTACTTC
cdr3_aa: CAWSVGYEQYF

clone_size: .
v_call: TRBV5-1
j_call: TRBJ1-1
d_call: .
cdr3_nt: TGCGCCAGCAGCTTGGGGACGGTAAACACTGAAGCTTTCTTT
cdr3_aa: CASSLGTVNTEAFF

clone_size: once
v_call: TRBV30
j_call: TRBJ2-7
d_call: .
cdr3_nt: TGTGCCTGGAGTGTACTCCCGGGCTCGAGCTCCTACGAGCAGTACTTC
cdr3_aa: CAWSVLPGSSSYEQYF

clone_size: .
v_call: TRBV15
j_call: TRBJ1-2
d_call: .
cdr3_nt: TGTGCCACCAGCATAGGGACTAACTATGGCTACACCTTC
cdr3_aa: CATSIGTNYGYTF

clone_size: few
v_call: TRBV4-1
j_call: TRBJ1-5
d_call: .
cdr3_nt: TGCGCCAGCAGCCTCTCCGGGGAACAGGCAAGCAATCAGCCCCAGCATTTT
cdr3_aa: CASSLSGEQASNQPQHF

clone_size: .
v_call: TRBV6-1
j_call: TRBJ1-3
d_call: .
cdr3_nt: TGTGCCAGCAGGGACGGACAGAACTCTGGAAACACCATATATTTT
cdr3_aa: CASRDGQNSGNTIYF

clone_size: .
v_call: TRBV7-9
j_call: TRBJ1-1
d_call: .
cdr3_nt: TGTGCCAGCAGCCCTCTTTGGGGGGAGCAAGAAGCTTTCTTT
cdr3_aa: CASSPLWGEQEAFF

clone_size: .
v_call: TRBV27
j_call: TRBJ2-2
d_call: TRBD1
cdr3_nt: TGTGCCAGCAGTCTAGGAACGGGACAGGGGGCGGCCGGGGAGCTGTTTTTT
cdr3_aa: CASSLGTGQGAAGELFF

clone_size: .
v_call: TRBV2
j_call: TRBJ1-3
d_call: .
cdr3_nt: TGTGCCAGCACCCTAGGGGGTTCCGGAAACACCATATATTTT
cdr3_aa: CASTLGGSGNTIYF

clone_size: .
v_call: TRBV10-3
j_call: TRBJ1-3
d_call: .
cdr3_nt: TGTGCCACCTCATCGGGGGGAGACACCATATATTTT
cdr3_aa: CATSSGGDTIYF

clone_size: .
v_call: TRBV28
j_call: TRBJ2-2
d_call: TRBD2
cdr3_nt: TGTGCCAGCAGCCCAACCGAGGGACTAGCGGGAGGTGCCGGGGAGCTGTTTTTT
cdr3_aa: CASSPTEGLAGGAGELFF

clone_size: .
v_call: TRBV7-9
j_call: TRBJ2-2
d_call: .
cdr3_nt: TGTGCCAGCAGCTTAGGGAGCGCGAACACCGGGGAGCTGTTTTTT
cdr3_aa: CASSLGSANTGELFF

clone_size: .
v_call: TRBV19
j_call: TRBJ1-1
d_call: .
cdr3_nt: TGTGCCAGTACCAATCTGGCTGAAGCTTTCTTT
cdr3_aa: CASTNLAEAFF

clone_size: .
v_call: TRBV6-1
j_call: TRBJ1-5
d_call: TRBD1
cdr3_nt: TGTGCCAGCTTTAGACAGGGTAGCAATCAGCCCCAGCATTTT
cdr3_aa: CASFRQGSNQPQHF